The rows below give T cell receptor beta chains drawn from one sample of a study of blood T cell repertoires in COVID-19. Clones were read by immunoSEQ multiplex PCR, and TCRdb kept only the in-frame ones, dropping some. The sample contains about 220,000 clones, 84% of which appear only once. The material sequenced was peripheral blood. These receptors all come from a man aged 50-59 years with active or convalescent COVID-19. The CDR3 runs from the conserved cysteine through the conserved F or W. Fields, in order: V gene, J gene, D gene, clone size, CDR3 DNA, CDR3 protein. The D gene is left open where the match is weak. Clone size is stated in some rows and not others, as once, few, many or a class when expanded.

>TRBV7-3|TRBJ2-3|NA|NA
TGTGCCAGCAGCCTACGGGGCCGCGGAGGGCCAGTAGATACGCAGTATTTT
CASSLRGRGGPVDTQYF
>TRBV18|TRBJ2-1|NA|NA
TGTGCCAGCTCACCGCTGGCGGGCACATACAATGAGCAGTTCTTC
CASSPLAGTYNEQFF
>TRBV6-1|TRBJ1-4|NA|NA
TGTGCCAGCAGTGAAACGTGGGCCAGGGCCTTCCCAACTAATGAAAAACTGTTTTTT
CASSETWARAFPTNEKLFF
>TRBV3-1/TRBV3-2|TRBJ1-5|NA|NA
TGTGCCAGCAGCCAACGTATCGACAGCCGGCCCCAGCATTTT
CASSQRIDSRPQHF
>TRBV21-1|TRBJ2-1|NA|NA
TGTGCCAGCCCTCCGGGAGGGGAATACAATGAGCAGTTCTTC
CASPPGGEYNEQFF
>TRBV2|TRBJ1-5|NA|NA
TGTGCCAGCAGTGTAGTATCTAATCAGCCCCAGCATTTT
CASSVVSNQPQHF
>TRBV6-1|TRBJ2-5|TRBD2|NA
TGTGCCAGCAGTGAAGTTTTCGGGGGGGAAGAGACCCAGTACTTC
CASSEVFGGEETQYF
>TRBV5-1|TRBJ1-6|TRBD1|once
TGCGCCAGCAGTCAGGACAGGGCCTATTCACCCCTCCACTTT
CASSQDRAYSPLHF
>TRBV5-1|TRBJ2-1|TRBD1|NA
TGCGCCAGCAGCTCCCTGCCGGGACAGGGTACCTATGAGCAGTTCTTC
CASSSLPGQGTYEQFF
>TRBV28|TRBJ1-2|TRBD1|NA
TGTGCCAGCAGTTTACAGGGGGCATCTCCTAACTATGGCTACACCTTC
CASSLQGASPNYGYTF
>TRBV27|TRBJ1-2|TRBD1|NA
TGTGCCAGCAGTTCGGGACAGGGCTATGGCTACACCTTC
CASSSGQGYGYTF
>TRBV10-3|TRBJ1-1|NA|NA
TGTGCCATCAGTGAGTCGGGGGGGATGAACACTGAAGCTTTCTTT
CAISESGGMNTEAFF
>TRBV7-2|TRBJ2-1|TRBD2|NA
TGTGCCAGCAGCTCCGAGCGGGAGGGCGAGCAGTTCTTC
CASSSEREGEQFF
>TRBV7-2|TRBJ2-3|TRBD2|NA
TGTGCCAGCAGCTTAGATAGCGGGGGGGAGTATTTT
CASSLDSGGEYF
>TRBV9|TRBJ1-2|NA|NA
TGTGCCAGCAGCGTAGGACAGTTAATCGGCTATGGCTACACCTTC
CASSVGQLIGYGYTF
>TRBV29-1|TRBJ2-7|NA|once
TGCAGCGTTGAAAGTCTGGCCGGGGGATTCTACGAGCAGTACTTC
CSVESLAGGFYEQYF
>TRBV5-1|TRBJ2-1|TRBD2|NA
TGCGCCAGCAGCACCACTACTAGCGGGAGATCCACTGGGGAGCAGTTCTTC
CASSTTTSGRSTGEQFF
>TRBV5-4|TRBJ2-3|TRBD1|NA
TGTGCCAGCAGCTTGGGGGGACAGGGTGGGGCAGATACGCAGTATTTT
CASSLGGQGGADTQYF
>TRBV18|TRBJ2-3|TRBD2|NA
TGTGCCAGCTCACCACGGCTAGCGGGGGGACGAAGCAACACAGATACGCAGTATTTT
CASSPRLAGGRSNTDTQYF
>TRBV18|TRBJ2-1|TRBD1|NA
TGTGCCAGCTCACCGGGACAGGGACAGAATGAGCAGTTCTTC
CASSPGQGQNEQFF
>TRBV11-2|TRBJ1-6|TRBD1|few
TGTGCCAGCAGCTTAAGGGCAGGGGGGAGCTCCTATAATTCACCCCTCCACTTT
CASSLRAGGSSYNSPLHF
>TRBV5-4|TRBJ2-7|TRBD2|NA
TGTGCCAGCAGCCCTGGGGGGACTAGCGGGAGAGTGCAGTACTTC
CASSPGGTSGRVQYF
>TRBV21-1|TRBJ1-6|NA|NA
TGTGCCAGCAGCAAAAGGACCGACAGTCCTCCCATGGATTCACCCCTCCACTTT
CASSKRTDSPPMDSPLHF
>TRBV6-6|TRBJ2-3|TRBD2|NA
TGTGCCAGCAGTTACGGCTGGCGGGGGGAGGCAGATACGCAGTATTTT
CASSYGWRGEADTQYF
>TRBV28|TRBJ2-3|NA|NA
TGTGCCAGCAGTTTGGGGGCTTGGACCCTAAAGGGCACAGATACGCAGTATTTT
CASSLGAWTLKGTDTQYF
>TRBV5-1|TRBJ1-1|NA|NA
TGCGCCAGCAGCTCCTATCCTACAGGGCATTATACCTGGCCTGAAGCTTTCTTT
CASSSYPTGHYTWPEAFF
>TRBV11-2|TRBJ1-2|TRBD1|NA
TGTGCCAGCAGCTCCCCTCGACAGGGGAGCTATGGCTACACCTTC
CASSSPRQGSYGYTF
>TRBV19|TRBJ1-2|TRBD1|once
TGTGCCAGTAGTCTCAGGACAGGGGCTAACTATGGCTACACCTTC
CASSLRTGANYGYTF
>TRBV5-1|TRBJ2-1|TRBD2|NA
TGCGCCAGCAGCACTGGACTAGCGGGGCTTCTATACAATGAGCAGTTCTTC
CASSTGLAGLLYNEQFF
>TRBV27|TRBJ2-5|TRBD1|NA
TGTGCCACACGGACAGGGGGGACCCACCAAGAGACCCAGTACTTC
CATRTGGTHQETQYF
>TRBV5-1|TRBJ2-5|NA|NA
TGCGCCAGCAGCTCGGGAAGCGGGTCGCAGGAGACCCAGTACTTC
CASSSGSGSQETQYF
>TRBV18|TRBJ2-3|TRBD2|NA
TGTGCCAGCTCACCACGCGGAACTAGCGGACCAGATACGCAGTATTTT
CASSPRGTSGPDTQYF
>TRBV5-6|TRBJ2-7|TRBD1|NA
TGTGCCAGCAGCTTGGTCGGACAGGCCTACGAGCAGTACTTC
CASSLVGQAYEQYF
>TRBV12-3/TRBV12-4|TRBJ1-1|NA|NA
TGTGCCAGCAGTTTAGAACAGAACACTGAAGCTTTCTTT
CASSLEQNTEAFF
>TRBV2|TRBJ1-4|TRBD1|once
TGTGCCAGCAGGGACAGGGGGCTGAGTAATGAAAAACTGTTTTTT
CASRDRGLSNEKLFF
>TRBV7-9|TRBJ1-1|NA|NA
TGTGCCAGCACACTTCACGGACATTTACTCGCTGAAGCTTTCTTT
CASTLHGHLLAEAFF
>TRBV27|TRBJ1-2|TRBD1|NA
TGTGCCAGCAGTTTATCGATGGGGACAGGGGCGCTAGGCTTC
CASSLSMGTGALGF
>TRBV7-2|TRBJ2-1|NA|NA
TGTGCCAGCAGATATCGGGTCGACAATGAGCAGTTCTTC
CASRYRVDNEQFF
>TRBV4-1|TRBJ2-1|TRBD2|many
TGCGCCAGCAGCCAAGATCGCCTAGCGGGAGGGCCCCCGGGGAGGCGTGAGCAGTTCTTC
CASSQDRLAGGPPGRREQFF
>TRBV3-1/TRBV3-2|TRBJ2-5|TRBD2|NA
TGTGCCAGCAGCCGGCCAACTAGCGGGGGGTGTAAGCAAGAGACCCAGTACTTC
CASSRPTSGGCKQETQYF
>TRBV29-1|TRBJ2-1|NA|NA
TGCAGCGTTTTCGACAGAAGCTCCTACAATGAGCAGTTCTTC
CSVFDRSSYNEQFF
>TRBV5-4|TRBJ1-1|NA|NA
TGTGCCAGCACCCGGGAAAGTCCAGGAAACACTGAAGCTTTCTTT
CASTRESPGNTEAFF